This TCR beta chain was observed in a study of T cells in Graves' hyperthyroidism and ophthalmopathy. This CDR3 region has 12 residues. Germline V gene lookup returns CDR1 GTSNPN and CDR2 SVGIG (reference sequence). Trimming cost V 2 bases and J 10 bases; bases outside gene matches: 7. Clinical symptoms, serum thyroxine, TRAb, thyroid ultrasound and orbital computed tomography informed diagnoses. RNA transcripts provided the source from which TCR beta CDR3 regions were amplified. HTBI primers were the set used in a first-round RT-PCR of the TCR CDR3. From the multiplex PCR reads, TCRdb called clonotypes with MiXCR, one entry per CDR3 protein. The data show around 500,000 distinct CDR3 sequences, with around 16% seen just once and approximately 32% held by the top ten. This clonotype appeared many times.

Sequencing used blood. This chain uses TRBV30 with TRBJ1-1, with 7 bases matching TRBD1. The receptor comes from a woman in her thirties with Graves' ophthalmopathy. The CDR3 sequence: CAWSKGANVAFF. The DNA of the CDR3 is TGTGCCTGGAGTAAGGGGGCGAATGTAGCTTTCTTT.